This TCR beta chain appears in the sequencing data of a study of T cells expressing NK-cell markers. 5'RACE template switching with UMIs generated TCR beta cDNA. One entry per CDR3 protein, without DNA, is what TCRdb gives after re-calling the 5' RACE reads. The sample's table shows some 440,000 distinct CDR3 sequences. Germline lookup yields CDR1 MNHEY and CDR2 SVGAGI. CDR3 length: 15 amino acids. The rearrangement links TRBV6-5 to TRBJ1-1; TCRdb reports TRBD1, a call that lacks DNA to check it against. Sequencing was carried out using blood T cells: a sorted CD56 or NKG2C T cell subset, CD4+ or CD8+ T cells, or bulk PBMC T cells (not recorded which). This clonotype was obtained from a woman between 50 and 59 years old in good health. CDR3: CASRSSGAMNTEAFF.